Shown below are 30 T cell receptor beta chains from a single sample sequenced in a study of blood T cell repertoires in COVID-19. Assay used: immunoSEQ multiplex PCR; TCRdb lists only in-frame clones, some missing. The table has 71,000 or so clones, 75% to 95% seen once. Sequencing used peripheral blood. The receptor set was obtained from a woman aged 18-30 years with acute or convalescent COVID-19.

The CDR3 DNA sequence: TGTGCCATCAGCCGGGAGGGGGCTGGAGGCTACACCTTC. Protein sequence: CAISREGAGGYTF. This chain links TRBV10-3 with TRBJ1-2, with 7 positions matching TRBD1. V lost 6 bases to trimming and J lost 8 bases; unmatched junction nucleotides: 9. This CDR3 is 13 amino acids long. Germline V gene lookup returns CDR1 ENHRY and CDR2 SYGVKD.

The chain is built from TRBV5-4 and TRBJ2-5, with 12 bases lining up with TRBD2. V lost 0 bases and J lost 5; bases outside the gene matches: 8. This CDR3 spans 17 amino acids. CDR1 is SGHNT and CDR2 is YYREEE in the germline V gene (reference sequence). CDR3 region: CASSLVPSGGARETQYF. The CDR3 DNA reads TGTGCCAGCAGCTTGGTTCCTAGCGGGGGGGCCCGGGAGACCCAGTACTTC.

This clone has just a few counts. The chain has TRBV5-1 and TRBJ1-2; 7 nucleotides align to TRBD1. Trimming cost V 3 bases and J 8 bases; bases outside gene matches: 13. Per the germline V gene, CDR1 is SGHRS and CDR2 is YFSETQ. The CDR3 contains 15 residues. The CDR3 sequence: CASSWGTDERIGYTF. The CDR3 DNA sequence: TGCGCCAGCAGCTGGGGGACAGACGAACGGATAGGCTACACCTTC.

V is TRBV9 and J is TRBJ2-5; 10 nucleotides agree with TRBD2. The CDR3 loop spans 15 amino acids. Trimming removed 3 bases from V and 2 bases from J; junction bases left unmatched: 4. Germline CDR1 is SGDLS and CDR2 is YYNGEE. CDR3 sequence: CASSAGLAEQETQYF. The CDR3 nucleotides read TGTGCCAGCAGCGCCGGACTAGCGGAACAAGAGACCCAGTACTTC. Full variable domain (remainder filled in from reference TRBV9 and TRBJ2-5): DSGVTQTPKHLITATGQRVTLRCSPRSGDLSVYWYQQSLDQGLQFLIQYYNGEERAKGNILERFSAQQFPDLHSELNLSSLELGDSALYFCASSAGLAEQETQYFGPGTRLLVL.

The CDR3 reads CASSPLTRDWPFF. As DNA, the CDR3 is TGTGCCAGCAGTCCGTTGACTAGAGATTGGCCGTTCTTC. The chain has TRBV27 and TRBJ2-1, with D possibly TRBD2 on 6 matching bases. The V and J ends lost 5 bases and 15 bases respectively, with 20 bases between them. Germline V CDR1 and CDR2: MNHEY, SMNVEV (reference sequence). CDR3 length: 13 amino acids.

This clone was detected only once. The chain combines TRBV12-1 with TRBJ2-7; TRBD2 was called by the table and not checked on the DNA. TRBV12-1 is annotated as a pseudogene. The CDR3 is made up of 17 amino acids. The CDR3 reads CASSFGRLAGPTYEQYF. The DNA for the CDR3 is TGTGCCAGCAGCTTTGGCCGGCTAGCGGGCCCAACCTACGAGCAGTACTTC.

The chain recombines TRBV6-5 with TRBJ1-2; D unclear. The CDR3 has 12 residues. The germline V gene encodes CDR1 MNHEY and CDR2 SVGAGI. The V end was cut by 6 bases, the J end by 3 bases, with 8 bases between. CDR3 amino acids: CASSQDYYGYTF. The CDR3 nucleotides are TGTGCCAGCAGCCAGGACTACTATGGCTACACCTTC.

The V gene is TRBV19, the J gene TRBJ1-2; perhaps TRBD1 as D (6 bases). Germline CDR1 and CDR2: LNHDA and SQIVND (reference sequence). This CDR3 contains 14 residues. Trimming cost V 9 bases and J 2 bases, with 16 bases left between them. As DNA, the CDR3 is TGTGCCAGCGCCACCGGGGGGACAAACTATGGCTACACCTTC. Residues: CASATGGTNYGYTF.

The gene calls are TRBV18 and TRBJ1-1, with D tentatively TRBD1 (6 bases). Germline V gene sequence: CDR1 KGHSH, CDR2 LQKENI. V dropped 3 bases and J dropped 5 bases, with 10 bases sitting between them. This CDR3 has 13 residues. The CDR3 bases are TGTGCCAGCTCACCTGACCAGGGGACTGAAGCTTTCTTT. It translates to CASSPDQGTEAFF.

The V and J genes are TRBV3-1 (or the pseudogene TRBV3-2) and TRBJ1-1; no clear D. The length of the CDR3 is 13 residues. CDR1 and CDR2 from the germline V gene are LGHDT and YNNKEL (reference sequence). The V end lost 1 base, the J end lost 4 bases, and 7 bases lay between the germline ends. The CDR3 coding sequence is TGTGCCAGCAGCCAAGGACGGGGCACTGAAGCTTTCTTT. This codes for CASSQGRGTEAFF.

This chain connects TRBV5-1 to TRBJ2-2; TRBD1 is a possible D gene (5 bases). The CDR3 covers 15 residues. V was clipped by 2 bases and J by 5 bases, with 13 bases between them. The V gene's germline CDR1 is SGHRS and CDR2 YFSETQ. The CDR3 DNA follows: TGCGCCAGCAGCTTAGAGGTGGGGCCGACCGGGGAGCTGTTTTTT. Translated, it gives CASSLEVGPTGELFF.

The chain is built from TRBV10-3 and TRBJ2-7, with 10 bases fitting TRBD1. The germline V gene has CDR1 ENHRY and CDR2 SYGVKD. The CDR3 has 15 residues. Trimming at V came to 2 bases and at J to 5 bases, leaving 6 bases not matched to a gene. CDR3 bases: TGTGCCATCAGTGAGGGGACAGGGGCGGCCGACGAGCAGTACTTC. Translated: CAISEGTGAADEQYF.

The sample holds a few counts of this clone. The chain joins TRBV18 to TRBJ1-1; D may be TRBD1 (5 bases). CDR3 length: 14 amino acids. Germline assignment: CDR1 KGHSH and CDR2 LQKENI. Between the trimmed V and J ends, which lost 3 bases and 5 bases, there was a span of 13 bases. The CDR3, as DNA: TGTGCCAGCTCACCGGAGGTCCGGGGGACTGAAGCTTTCTTT. Protein: CASSPEVRGTEAFF.

V is TRBV19 and J is TRBJ1-5; no firm D call. The CDR3 length is 14 residues. The V and J ends lost 3 bases and 7 bases respectively, with 13 bases between them. The V gene's germline CDR1 is LNHDA and CDR2 SQIVND (reference sequence). The CDR3 region has the DNA TGTGCCAGTAGTATTTTCTCATACCGGCAGCCCCAGCATTTT. It specifies CASSIFSYRQPQHF.

This clone was seen once. The chain links TRBV6-1 to TRBJ2-3; the match to TRBD1 covers 12 bases. The germline CDR1 and CDR2 sequences are MNHNS and SASEGT. The CDR3 sequence is 16 residues long. V lost 4 bases and J lost 6; bases outside the gene matches: 8. As DNA, the CDR3 is TGTGCCAGCAGTGGACCGCCGGGACAGGGGGCGGATACGCAGTATTTT. Its translation is CASSGPPGQGADTQYF.

The J gene is TRBJ1-1, the V gene TRBV3-1 (or the pseudogene TRBV3-2); no clear D gene. The CDR3 is made up of 14 amino acids. CDR1 is LGHDT and CDR2 is YNNKEL in the germline V gene (reference sequence). Trimming shortened V by 4 bases and J by 1 base, and 10 bases separated the two germline ends. This CDR3 reads CASSPAGPNTEAFF. CDR3 nucleotides: TGTGCCAGCAGCCCTGCTGGGCCGAACACTGAAGCTTTCTTT.

The rearrangement uses TRBV5-1 and TRBJ1-6; TRBD1 aligns across 8 bases. The V and J ends lost 3 bases and 5 bases, in that order; junction bases with no gene match: 4. The length of the CDR3 is 15 residues. Germline CDR1 is SGHRS and CDR2 is YFSETQ. The CDR3 DNA reads as TGCGCCAGCAGCTCGGACAGGGTTCATAATTCACCCCTCCACTTT. This translates into CASSSDRVHNSPLHF.

This clone occurred a few times. V gene TRBV19 combines with J gene TRBJ2-2, with 8 bases lining up with TRBD2. Germline CDR1 reads LNHDA; CDR2 reads SQIVND (reference sequence). V was clipped by 3 bases and J by 6 bases; unmatched bases: 24. This CDR3 is built from 21 residues. This chain's CDR3 is CASSIGVKLAEAPGVSGELFF. CDR3 DNA: TGTGCCAGTAGTATTGGGGTAAAACTAGCGGAAGCCCCGGGCGTTTCCGGGGAGCTGTTTTTT.

This rearrangement joins TRBV6-2 or TRBV6-3 to TRBJ1-6, with D tentatively TRBD1 (6 bases). V lost 6 bases to trimming and J lost 4 bases, with 22 bases between them. The CDR3 is 18 amino acids. CDR1 MNHEY and CDR2 SVGEGT come from the germline V gene. CDR3 loop: CASSPGHLVAGYNSPLHF. The CDR3 DNA reads as TGTGCCAGCAGCCCGGGACACCTCGTAGCTGGTTATAATTCACCCCTCCACTTT.

This clone was recorded only once. The genes are TRBV20-1 and TRBJ1-1; D is unresolved. The CDR3 consists of 13 residues. Germline CDR1 and CDR2: DFQATT and SNEGSKA (reference sequence). Trimming took 6 bases from V and 3 from J, leaving 14 bases between them. CDR3 nucleotides: TGCAGTGCCAGTCAGGATAGGTACACTGAAGCTTTCTTT. Protein product: CSASQDRYTEAFF.

The chain couples TRBV12-3 or TRBV12-4 to TRBJ1-1, with a possible D match to TRBD1 (5 bases). The CDR3 extends over 13 amino acids. V gave up 5 bases and J gave up 1 base, with 8 bases separating them. CDR3 sequence: CASSGDRNTEAFF. The CDR3 DNA reads as TGTGCCAGCAGTGGAGACAGGAACACTGAAGCTTTCTTT.

V gene TRBV18 combines with J gene TRBJ2-7; a possible D gene is TRBD1 (6 bases). V lost 6 bases to trimming and J lost 6 bases, with 18 bases between them. The CDR3 runs 14 residues. In germline, CDR1 is KGHSH, CDR2 LQKENI. CDR3 in amino acids: CASSLSGAGFEQYF. In DNA, the CDR3 is TGTGCCAGCTCTTTATCAGGGGCTGGCTTCGAGCAGTACTTC.

The V call is TRBV27, the J call TRBJ2-3, with D possibly matching TRBD2 (6 bases). The CDR3 spans 14 residues. The germline V gene has CDR1 MNHEY and CDR2 SMNVEV (reference sequence). Trimming took 4 bases from V and 0 from J, leaving 8 bases between them. The CDR3 DNA is TGTGCCAGCAGTTCAACTAGCAGCACAGATACGCAGTATTTT. As protein: CASSSTSSTDTQYF.

The chain carries TRBV6-5 and TRBJ1-5; D is unresolved. With 5 bases removed from V and 3 bases from J, the gap between germline ends came to 14 bases. The CDR3 covers 15 residues. Per the germline V gene, CDR1 is MNHEY and CDR2 is SVGAGI. The CDR3 reads CASSILDSPNQPQHF. The CDR3, as DNA: TGTGCCAGCAGTATACTGGACTCACCCAATCAGCCCCAGCATTTT.

This chain uses TRBV10-3 with TRBJ2-3; 10 bases fit TRBD2. Germline CDR1 reads ENHRY; CDR2 reads SYGVKD. The V gene end was trimmed by 1 base and the J gene end by 4 bases; junction bases not matched to a gene: 8. The length of the CDR3 is 17 residues. DNA for the CDR3: TGTGCCATCAGTGAGTGGTCCGGTAGCGGGAGGTCAGATACGCAGTATTTT. Translated: CAISEWSGSGRSDTQYF.

The chain is built from TRBV5-5 and TRBJ2-5; 7 bases agree with TRBD1. Trimming removed 0 bases from V and 5 bases from J; junction bases left unmatched: 4. CDR3 length: 14 amino acids. Germline-derived CDR1 and CDR2 are SGHKS and YYEKEE (reference sequence). The CDR3 protein is CASSLEGAGETQYF. DNA of the CDR3: TGTGCCAGCAGCTTGGAGGGGGCAGGGGAGACCCAGTACTTC.

The chain recombines TRBV6-1 with TRBJ1-5; D remains unclear. The V end was cut by 4 bases, the J end by 1 base, with 26 bases between. Germline lookup yields CDR1 MNHNS and CDR2 SASEGT. The CDR3 has 20 amino acids. The CDR3 DNA reads as TGTGCCAGCAGTGGTAATTGGGGTGGTGGGAAACTAGCCAGCAATCAGCCCCAGCATTTT. Translating it yields CASSGNWGGGKLASNQPQHF.

This sequence joins TRBV14 and TRBJ2-1; D is ambiguous. V was cut by 1 base and J by 7 bases, with 2 bases left in between. The CDR3 is 11 residues long. From germline, CDR1 is SGHDN and CDR2 FVKESK. CDR3 sequence reads: CASSQANEQFF. The DNA of the CDR3 is TGTGCCAGCAGCCAAGCTAATGAGCAGTTCTTC.

The V call is TRBV28, the J call TRBJ1-4, with TRBD1 as a possible D gene (6 bases). V shed 5 bases and J shed 7 bases, with 11 bases lying between them. CDR3 size: 13 residues. The V gene's germline CDR1 is MDHEN and CDR2 SYDVKM. The CDR3 here is CASSHRTVEKLFF. In nucleotides, the CDR3 is TGTGCCAGCAGTCACAGGACAGTTGAAAAACTGTTTTTT.

This chain joins TRBV7-2 and TRBJ2-1; 13 bases line up with TRBD2. CDR1 is SGHTA and CDR2 is FQGNSA in the germline V gene. Trimming at V came to 1 base and at J to 4 bases, leaving 4 bases not matched to a gene. This CDR3 is built from 17 residues. CDR3 in amino acids: CASSLGVGLAGYNEQFF. The CDR3 region has the DNA TGTGCCAGCAGCTTAGGGGTGGGACTAGCGGGGTACAATGAGCAGTTCTTC.